One sample yielded the 14 T cell receptor beta chains listed below, sequenced in a study of spatial heterogeneity in lung cancer. One entry per CDR3 protein results from TCRdb running MiXCR on the 5' RACE reads. The table includes around 92,000 distinct CDR3 sequences, approximately 12% detected once. Time point reported: sample taken at primary tumor resection. Unsorted whole RNA samples from tumor, nontumor lung or frozen PBMC were sequenced. The source was PBMCs, collected at surgery. These receptors were collected from a male donor with early-stage non-small cell lung cancer.

The sample holds a few counts of this clonotype. The gene calls are TRBV18 and TRBJ2-3; D gene ambiguous. This CDR3 has 14 residues. Germline V gene data show CDR1 as KGHSH and CDR2 as LQKENI. Trimming took off 6 bases at V and 6 bases at J, with 16 bases between the two ends. This CDR3 is CASSRRSEEDTQYF. CDR3 nucleotide sequence: TGTGCCAGCTCCCGAAGGTCCGAGGAGGATACGCAGTATTTT.

This clonotype occurred many times. The genes are TRBV6-2 or TRBV6-3 and TRBJ2-1, with D possibly called TRBD1 or TRBD2 (7 bases each). Deletions cut 4 bases from V and 8 bases from J, with 18 bases between. CDR3 size: 15 residues. Germline V gene data show CDR1 as MNHEY and CDR2 as SVGEGT. CDR3 sequence reads: CASSLGGAGGYEQFF. CDR3 in DNA: TGTGCCAGCAGTTTGGGGGGGGCAGGGGGATATGAGCAGTTCTTC.

V and J are TRBV4-3 and TRBJ2-1; 8 bases align to TRBD2. The CDR3 sequence is 16 residues long. CDR1 is LGHNA and CDR2 is YSLEER in the germline V gene. The junction had 7 bases not matched to a gene; V was cut back by 4 bases and J by 2 bases. The CDR3 DNA follows: TGCGCCAGCAGCCCCTGGGGGCGGGGGGCCTACAATGAGCAGTTCTTC. Translating gives CASSPWGRGAYNEQFF.

This clonotype was counted at least ten times. The chain employs TRBV12-3 or TRBV12-4 and TRBJ2-1; D is uncertain. V was pared by 5 bases and J by 8 bases, with 13 bases between. The CDR3 sequence is 13 residues long. In DNA, the CDR3 is TGTGCCAGCAGTCGGACGCCTTGGGATGAGCAGTTCTTC. Translation: CASSRTPWDEQFF.

The chain carries TRBV6-5 and TRBJ2-3; 11 nucleotides agree with TRBD2. V shed 5 bases and J 2 bases; nucleotides not matched to a gene: 6. Per germline, CDR1 MNHEY and CDR2 SVGAGI. The CDR3 spans 16 residues. CDR3 coding DNA: TGTGCCAGCAGTAGGGGGGGACTAGCGGACACAGATACGCAGTATTTT. Translated: CASSRGGLADTDTQYF.

This rearrangement joins TRBV20-1 to TRBJ1-4; no definite D call. The CDR3 is made up of 14 amino acids. Germline CDR1 reads DFQATT; CDR2 reads SNEGSKA (reference sequence). V lost 3 bases and J lost 8, with 16 bases in between. The chain's CDR3 is CSASSGFVREKLFF. The CDR3 nucleotides are TGCAGTGCTAGCTCCGGCTTCGTACGGGAAAAACTGTTTTTT.

This clonotype was observed many times. V gene TRBV7-9 combines with J gene TRBJ1-6; D is ambiguous. Germline V lookup: CDR1 SEHNR, CDR2 FQNEAQ (reference sequence). With 6 bases removed from V and 4 bases from J, the gap between germline ends came to 10 bases. The CDR3 runs 14 residues. The CDR3 loop is CASSGGGYNSPLHF. The DNA for the CDR3 is TGTGCCAGCAGTGGAGGAGGTTATAATTCACCCCTCCACTTT.

This clonotype was found many times. One end of the junction varies from germline; a read error may be responsible. The genes are TRBV28 and TRBJ2-7; D gene unclear. The CDR3 runs 11 residues. CDR1 is MDHEN, CDR2 SYDVKM, per germline. CDR3: CASSTSQFRSF. In nucleotides, the CDR3 is TGTGCCAGCAGTACCTCTCAATTTAGATCCTTC.

V usage is TRBV29-1 and J usage is TRBJ2-1, with 8 bases fitting TRBD1. Trimming removed 8 bases from V and 1 base from J; junction bases left unmatched: 4. CDR1 is SQVTM and CDR2 is ANQGSEA in the germline V gene. CDR3 length equals 13 residues. The CDR3 DNA follows: TGCAGCTCAAGACAGGGGTCCTACAATGAGCAGTTCTTC. Protein product: CSSRQGSYNEQFF.

The chain carries TRBV20-1 and TRBJ1-5; TRBD1 might be the D (5 bases). Germline CDR1 reads DFQATT; CDR2 reads SNEGSKA (reference sequence). V was cut by 2 bases and J by 2 bases, with 16 bases left in between. The CDR3 is made up of 16 amino acids. Here the CDR3 reads CSARTPGGVGNQPQHF. The DNA of the CDR3 is TGCAGTGCTAGAACTCCCGGGGGGGTAGGCAATCAGCCCCAGCATTTT.

Ten or more counts support this clonotype. This rearrangement joins TRBV6-2 or TRBV6-3 to TRBJ1-2; unclear D gene. CDR1 and CDR2 (germline): MNHEY, SVGEGT. Trimming took 6 bases from V and 4 from J, leaving 12 bases between them. The CDR3 sequence is 13 residues long. Here the CDR3 DNA reads TGTGCCAGCAGCCACGACACCGGCTATGGCTACACCTTC. Residues: CASSHDTGYGYTF.

CDR3 sequence: CATSPRATSGKLLGNEQFF. In DNA, the CDR3 is TGTGCCACCAGCCCGAGGGCGACTAGCGGGAAACTATTGGGCAATGAGCAGTTCTTC. The gene calls are TRBV15 and TRBJ2-1, with 11 bases identical to TRBD2. V was pared by 5 bases and J by 6 bases, with 18 bases of the junction left unmatched. The length of the CDR3 is 19 residues. Germline-derived CDR1 and CDR2 are LNHNV and YYDKDF (reference sequence).

This clonotype was detected only a few times. The rearrangement joins TRBV27 to TRBJ2-1; D call uncertain. The CDR3 loop spans 15 amino acids. Looked up from germline, CDR1 is MNHEY and CDR2 is SMNVEV (reference sequence). V dropped 3 bases and J dropped 5 bases, with 14 bases sitting between them. CDR3 sequence reads: CASSFYQGLDNEQFF. DNA of the CDR3: TGTGCCAGCAGTTTCTATCAAGGGTTGGACAATGAGCAGTTCTTC.

This clonotype was seen a few times. This chain links TRBV29-1 with TRBJ2-3, with 8 bases lining up with TRBD1. CDR1 is SQVTM, CDR2 ANQGSEA, per germline. The CDR3 totals 14 residues. With 7 bases clipped from V and 3 bases from J, the junction kept 9 bases outside the gene matches. The CDR3 spells CSGLTGVGTDTQYF. CDR3 DNA: TGCAGCGGACTGACAGGGGTTGGGACAGATACGCAGTATTTT.